The T cell receptor beta chain under discussion was sequenced for a study of T-cell memory formation after mild COVID-19 (dated by TCRdb to the early 2020s). The study in broad terms: Most TCR sequence clusters were specific to one of the two donors. Longitudinal TCRalpha and TCRbeta repertoire sequencing tracked T-cell clones expanding and contracting after mild COVID-19 in a couple of donors. The cohort was made up of two young adult volunteers, one female and one male, who were previously healthy. The full study reports these points: Whether the second-wave clones peaking on day 37 were SARS-CoV-2 specific was not confirmed. Contracting CD4+ clones were found mainly in CM and EM memory subsets, while CD8+ clones were enriched in EMRA. Only a couple of mild cases were covered in the study, and larger cohorts including severe cases with pre-infection samples were considered necessary. Clones that contracted from day 15 to 85 showed balanced CD4/CD8 phenotypes, whereas a second wave of clones that expanded from day 15 to 37 leaned towards CD4+. The detection of some responding clones in pre-infection memory suggests that pre-existing cross-reactive memory T cells joined the SARS-CoV-2 response.

V ends up 5 bases short and J 5 bases short, with an unmatched junction base count of 14. The CDR3 contains 17 residues, cysteine and phenylalanine counted. The retained sequence is limited to the CDR3, 51 bases, with the frame set at the first base. For CDR1 and CDR2, the germline V gene (reference sequence) lists DFQATT and SNEGSKA. This clonotype has just a few counts. There is no known antigen for this receptor. No qualities accompany the bases; no much larger clone lies one base away. Ficoll-Paque density gradient centrifugation was the method used to isolate PBMCs. Sequencing was carried out with an Illumina NovaSeq 6000. TCRalpha and TCRbeta cDNA libraries were constructed by 5'RACE with constant-segment primers, with sample barcodes and unique molecular identifiers being introduced. Trizol reagent was used to extract RNA from every sample. Amplification of the libraries took two PCR steps, and the second step added a second sample barcode plus Illumina TruSeq adapters. Libraries were sequenced on an Illumina NovaSeq with 2 x 150 bp paired-end reads. The study's processing was this. Reads were demultiplexed and collapsed into UMI-guided consensus sequences with migec v1.2.7. With mixcr v2.1.11, UMI consensuses were aligned to TRA and TRB V and J templates and assembled into clonotypes. A clonotype was counted as expanded or contracted only when both edgeR and NoisET called the clonotype significant, with the noise models trained on biological replicates. edgeR calls used a false discovery rate-adjusted p below 0.01 and a log2 fold-change threshold of 1. PCA with hierarchical clustering of max-normalized trajectories of the 1000 most abundant clonotypes was used as exploratory dynamics analysis. Separately sequenced CD4+ and CD8+ repertoires were used to assign a CD4 or CD8 phenotype to each responding clone. TCRdb cleaned the public reads at Q25 with fastp, built clones with MiXCR and kept in-frame beta chains. Identical CDR3 proteins give one entry, which carries the most common genes and DNA. The V and J calls were determined by TCRdb, not by the authors. The sample records about 470,000 distinct CDR3 sequences, approximately 23% of which are singletons. The ten largest clones take up 9.5% to 15% of the sample.

Sequences were obtained from PBMCs or a T cell subset sorted from them (not recorded which). The TCR originated in an adult woman who had mild COVID-19 (a few samples of this study predate the infection). The sample titles of this study are shuffled in the database, so cell type and time point are left out; the donor was told from shared clones. The chain couples TRBV20-1 to TRBJ2-7; 14 nucleotides in the junction match TRBD2. The CDR3 protein is CSAAGTSGSVFSNEQYF. The nucleotide sequence reads TGCAGTGCTGCCGGGACTAGCGGGAGCGTTTTTTCCAACGAGCAGTACTTC.